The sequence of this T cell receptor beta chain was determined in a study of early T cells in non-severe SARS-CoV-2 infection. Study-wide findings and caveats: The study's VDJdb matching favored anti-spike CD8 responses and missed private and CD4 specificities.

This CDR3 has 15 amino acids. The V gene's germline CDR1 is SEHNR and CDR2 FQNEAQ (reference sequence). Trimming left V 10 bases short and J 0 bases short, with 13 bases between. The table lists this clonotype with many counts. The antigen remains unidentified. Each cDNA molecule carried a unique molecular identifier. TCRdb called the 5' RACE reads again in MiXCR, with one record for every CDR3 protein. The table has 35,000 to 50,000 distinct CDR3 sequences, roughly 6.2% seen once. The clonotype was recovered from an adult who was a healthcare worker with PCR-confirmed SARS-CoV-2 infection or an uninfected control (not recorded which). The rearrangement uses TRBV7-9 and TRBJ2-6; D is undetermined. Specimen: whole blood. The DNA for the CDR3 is TGTGCCACCGAGAGGATCCCCTCTGGGGCCAACGTCCTGACTTTC. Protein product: CATERIPSGANVLTF.